This T cell receptor beta chain was found in a study of cytotoxic CD8 clonotypes in ibrutinib-treated CLL. Points on this clone: The same CDR3 is also encoded by other DNA sequences in this sample.

Method: immunoSEQ multiplex PCR; TCRdb's copy keeps in-frame clones and lacks some. The sample lists 35,000 or so clones; about 64% were seen once. Sequencing used PBMCs, obtained at disease progression, from a patient treated with ibrutinib. The receptor was derived from a human donor with chronic lymphocytic leukemia.

The CDR3 loop is CASSLAVAGDTDTQYF. The CDR3, as DNA: TGTGCCAGCAGCTTAGCTGTAGCGGGGGACACAGATACGCAGTATTTT. The chain combines TRBV7-8 with TRBJ2-3; 9 nucleotides align to TRBD2. Looked up from germline, CDR1 is SGHVS and CDR2 is FQNEAQ. V trimming: 0 bases; J trimming: 2 bases; junction bases outside the gene matches: 3. The CDR3 covers 16 residues. The whole variable domain, filled in from reference TRBV7-8 and TRBJ2-3, reads GAGVSQSPRYKVAKRGQDVALRCDPISGHVSLFWYQQALGQGPEFLTYFQNEAQLDKSGLPSDRFFAERPEGSVSTLKIQRTQQEDSAVYLCASSLAVAGDTDTQYFGPGTRLTVL.